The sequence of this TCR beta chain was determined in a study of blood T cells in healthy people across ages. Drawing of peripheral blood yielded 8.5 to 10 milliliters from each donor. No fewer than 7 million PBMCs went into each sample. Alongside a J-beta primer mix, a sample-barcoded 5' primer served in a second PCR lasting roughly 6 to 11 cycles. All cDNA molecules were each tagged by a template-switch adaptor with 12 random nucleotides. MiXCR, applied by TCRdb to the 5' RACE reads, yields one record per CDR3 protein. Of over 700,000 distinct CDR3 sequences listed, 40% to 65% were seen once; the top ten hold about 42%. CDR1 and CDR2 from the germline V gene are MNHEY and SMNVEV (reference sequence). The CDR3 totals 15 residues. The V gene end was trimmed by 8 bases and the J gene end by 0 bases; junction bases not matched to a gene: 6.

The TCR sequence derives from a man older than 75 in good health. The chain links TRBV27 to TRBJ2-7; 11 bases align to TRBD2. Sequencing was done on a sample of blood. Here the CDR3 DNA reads TGTGCCAGCGGGACTAGCGGATACAACTCCTACGAGCAGTACTTC. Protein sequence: CASGTSGYNSYEQYF.